This entry lists 10 T cell receptor beta chains sequenced from one sample in a study of monozygotic twins with inflammatory bowel disease. TCRdb re-called the 5' RACE reads; every CDR3 protein appears as one record, without DNA. Recorded for this sample: approximately 420,000 distinct CDR3 sequences. The sample taken for sequencing was blood. These receptors were obtained from a human donor with ulcerative colitis or Crohn's disease, or a healthy co-twin of an affected twin (not recorded which).

V usage is TRBV5-1 and J usage is TRBJ2-1; TCRdb selects TRBD1, and the lack of DNA leaves this call unchecked. Germline assignment: CDR1 SGHRS and CDR2 YFSETQ. The length of the CDR3 is 13 residues. CDR3 in amino acids: CASSFLLSDEQFF.

V gene TRBV29-1 combines with J gene TRBJ2-2; the D call from TCRdb, TRBD1, cannot be confirmed without DNA. This CDR3 contains 15 residues. Germline values: CDR1 SQVTM, CDR2 ANQGSEA. CDR3 loop: CSISGRGPNTGELFF.

The V and J genes are TRBV3-1 and TRBJ1-1. The germline CDR1 and CDR2 sequences are LGHDT and YNNKEL (reference sequence). There are 14 residues in the CDR3. The CDR3 sequence is CASSLHPSVAEAFF.

This chain links TRBV28 with TRBJ2-7; the TCRdb call, TRBD2, lacks DNA for checking. CDR3 length equals 16 residues. Germline loops: CDR1 MDHEN, CDR2 SYDVKM. The CDR3 spells CASRAGTSGSLYEQYF.

The chain links TRBV6-5 to TRBJ2-6; TCRdb indicates TRBD1, and absent DNA this call remains unverified. Germline V gene lookup returns CDR1 MNHEY and CDR2 SVGAGI. There are 17 residues in the CDR3. CDR3 sequence: CASLRTPGAVGANVLTF.

The chain carries TRBV11-1 and TRBJ1-4; TCRdb designates TRBD1, a call that cannot be tested without DNA. Germline V gene data show CDR1 as SGHAT and CDR2 as FQDESV (reference sequence). The length of the CDR3 is 18 residues. Here the CDR3 reads CASSDTGTGEGVGEKLFF.

This chain links TRBV20-1 with TRBJ2-1; TCRdb designates TRBD2, a call that cannot be tested without DNA. In germline, CDR1 is DFQATT, CDR2 SNEGSKA (reference sequence). There are 15 residues in the CDR3. The CDR3 is CSARDWLAGENEQFF.

The V gene is TRBV5-1, the J gene TRBJ1-1; TCRdb indicates TRBD1, and absent DNA this call remains unverified. The CDR3 has 13 residues. Germline V gives CDR1 SGHRS, CDR2 YFSETQ. The CDR3 loop reads CASAMGARTEAFF.

The chain recombines TRBV4-2 with TRBJ1-6; TCRdb's D call of TRBD1 is untestable without DNA. The CDR3 has 16 amino acids. CDR1 and CDR2 (germline): LGHNA, YNFKEQ. The CDR3 sequence is CASSRDLQGVGSPLHF.

The CDR3 reads CASSLDGQGAYNEQFF. The chain carries TRBV5-1 and TRBJ2-1; the TRBD1 assignment by TCRdb is unverifiable without DNA. The length of the CDR3 is 16 residues. Per germline, CDR1 SGHRS and CDR2 YFSETQ. Supplemented by reference TRBV5-1 and TRBJ2-1, the full variable domain reads KAGVTQTPRYLIKTRGQQVTLSCSPISGHRSVSWYQQTPGQGLQFLFEYFSETQRNKGNFPGRFSGRQFSNSRSEMNVSTLELGDSALYLCASSLDGQGAYNEQFFGPGTRLTVL.